The 20 T cell receptor beta chains below come from one sample, sequenced in a study of PD-1 blockade in classical Hodgkin lymphoma. The method was immunoSEQ multiplex PCR; TCRdb's version includes in-frame clones alone and lacks a portion of them. The sample yields 15,000 to 20,000 clones, around 80% seen once. In every patient, relapse followed autologous stem cell transplantation, while exposure to brentuximab vedotin differed. The sample consisted of peripheral blood mononuclear cells (PBMCs), taken before the second cycle of nivolumab. These receptors were taken from a human donor with classical Hodgkin lymphoma.

The rearrangement uses TRBV5-1 and TRBJ1-6, with D perhaps matching TRBD1 (5 bases). Per germline, CDR1 SGHRS and CDR2 YFSETQ. The germline V and J ends were trimmed by 0 bases and 6 bases, with 16 bases remaining between them. The CDR3 has 17 amino acids. The CDR3 DNA sequence: TGCGCCAGCAGCTTGGGGGGCGGCCCAATACTTAATTCACCCCTCCACTTT. Translation: CASSLGGGPILNSPLHF.

The chain employs TRBV28 and TRBJ1-1, with 8 bases identical to TRBD1. With V trimmed by 7 bases and J by 5 bases, 9 bases remained unmatched. The CDR3 covers 14 residues. Germline V CDR1 and CDR2: MDHEN, SYDVKM. For the CDR3, the DNA is TGTGCCAGCACGGACAGGGAGGGTTGGACTGAAGCTTTCTTT. Protein: CASTDREGWTEAFF. The whole variable domain, remainder taken from reference TRBV28 and TRBJ1-1, is DVKVTQSSRYLVKRTGEKVFLECVQDMDHENMFWYRQDPGLGLRLIYFSYDVKMKEKGDIPEGYSVSREKKERFSLILESASTNQTSMYLCASTDREGWTEAFFGQGTRLTVV.

The V gene is TRBV30, the J gene TRBJ1-3; no firm D call. The V gene lost 5 bases and the J gene lost 2 bases, with 10 bases spanning the gap. CDR1 and CDR2 from the germline V gene are GTSNPN and SVGIG (reference sequence). This CDR3 spans 13 amino acids. For the CDR3, the DNA is TGTGCCTGGGCCGGCGGTCCTGGAAACACCATATATTTT. As protein: CAWAGGPGNTIYF.

The V gene is TRBV10-3, the J gene TRBJ2-1; D ambiguous. CDR1 is ENHRY, CDR2 SYGVKD, per germline. V gave up 4 bases and J gave up 4 bases, with 14 bases separating them. This CDR3 has 15 residues. The CDR3 DNA is TGTGCCATCAGTGTTGGGCGGAGTGGTTACAATGAGCAGTTCTTC. It specifies CAISVGRSGYNEQFF.

This chain links TRBV7-9 with TRBJ2-7, with a possible D match to TRBD1 (7 bases). CDR3 length: 15 amino acids. Germline-derived CDR1 and CDR2 are SEHNR and FQNEAQ (reference sequence). Trimming removed 4 bases from V and 2 bases from J, with 15 bases in between. The CDR3 here is CASSSTTGEAYEQYF. The DNA for the CDR3 is TGTGCCAGCAGCTCGACTACAGGGGAGGCCTACGAGCAGTACTTC.

The rearrangement uses TRBV7-2 and TRBJ2-3; 7 positions match TRBD2. V gave up 7 bases and J gave up 6 bases; unmatched junction bases: 7. This CDR3 has 13 amino acids. The V gene's germline CDR1 is SGHTA and CDR2 FQGNSA. The CDR3 sequence is CASMQSGADTQYF. The CDR3 DNA reads TGTGCCAGCATGCAGAGCGGGGCGGATACGCAGTATTTT.

The genes are TRBV6-7 and TRBJ2-2; either TRBD1 or TRBD2 may fit D (6 bases each). TRBV6-7 has ORF status, its function being uncertain. V was pared by 2 bases and J by 1 base, with 8 bases between. The CDR3 sequence is 15 residues long. DNA for the CDR3: TGTGCCAGCAGTTACGAGGGGGGGAACACCGGGGAGCTGTTTTTT. This sequence encodes CASSYEGGNTGELFF.

This rearrangement joins TRBV21-1 to TRBJ2-7; TRBD1, the D gene given by the table, was not confirmed from the DNA. TRBV21-1 is described as a pseudogene. The CDR3 length is 19 residues. CDR3 loop: CASSKPPSTKGMLIYEQYF. Here the CDR3 DNA reads TGTGCCAGCAGCAAGCCCCCGTCCACTAAGGGGATGCTGATCTACGAGCAGTACTTC.

This clone has just a few counts. V and J are TRBV28 and TRBJ2-4; the D is unclear. Germline CDR1 is MDHEN and CDR2 is SYDVKM. This CDR3 has 15 residues. Trimming left V 3 bases short and J 6 bases short, with 15 bases between. CDR3 loop: CASSLVSGFRNIQYF. The CDR3 bases are TGTGCCAGCAGTTTGGTTTCAGGATTCAGAAACATTCAGTACTTC.

The chain joins TRBV10-3 to TRBJ2-3; D perhaps matches TRBD2 (7 bases). The CDR3 has 17 amino acids. Per the germline V gene, CDR1 is ENHRY and CDR2 is SYGVKD. Deletions cut 0 bases from V and 2 bases from J, with 15 bases between. CDR3 bases: TGTGCCATCAGTGAGTCGGGAGGGGGTTCCTCCACAGATACGCAGTATTTT. It specifies CAISESGGGSSTDTQYF.

A few counts support this clone. The chain joins TRBV19 to TRBJ2-7; the D gene is possibly TRBD1 (6 bases). This CDR3 comprises 13 residues. V lost 3 bases, J lost 6 bases, and 12 bases lay in between. Germline CDR1 LNHDA, CDR2 SQIVND (reference sequence). The CDR3 spells CASSISRRGEQYF. The DNA for the CDR3 is TGTGCCAGTAGTATCTCCCGCAGGGGCGAGCAGTACTTC.

The CDR3 reads CASSPRADPYEQYF. In DNA form, the CDR3 reads TGTGCCAGCTCCCCCAGGGCAGATCCCTACGAGCAGTACTTC. This sequence joins TRBV18 and TRBJ2-7; D is perhaps TRBD1 (5 bases). Trimming pared 6 bases from V and 2 bases from J, leaving 14 bases between. The germline gives CDR1 KGHSH, CDR2 LQKENI. There are 14 residues in the CDR3.

The CDR3 is CASREYGPMAYGYTF. CDR3 coding DNA: TGTGCCAGCAGGGAATACGGGCCGATGGCCTATGGCTACACCTTC. V is TRBV27 and J is TRBJ1-2, with no clear D. This CDR3 is 15 amino acids long. V dropped 6 bases and J dropped 4 bases, with 18 bases sitting between them. Germline assignment: CDR1 MNHEY and CDR2 SMNVEV (reference sequence).

The chain is built from TRBV2 and TRBJ1-6; the D gene is possibly TRBD1 (5 bases). Trimming removed 8 bases at V and 3 bases at J, with 14 bases between. CDR1 SNHLY and CDR2 FYNNEI come from the germline V gene. The CDR3 loop spans 15 amino acids. CDR3 region: CASLGMGGYNSPLHF. CDR3 bases: TGTGCCAGCTTGGGAATGGGGGGCTATAATTCACCCCTCCACTTT.

This clone was seen a few times. The CDR3 loop is CASSLGYEQYF. In DNA form, the CDR3 reads TGTGCCAGCAGCTTGGGATACGAGCAGTACTTC. This chain joins TRBV5-4 and TRBJ2-7; no firm D call. The CDR3 consists of 11 residues. The V gene lost 0 bases and the J gene lost 4 bases, with 2 bases spanning the gap. Germline V gene sequence: CDR1 SGHNT, CDR2 YYREEE (reference sequence). The whole variable domain, filled in from reference TRBV5-4 and TRBJ2-7, reads ETGVTQSPTHLIKTRGQQVTLRCSSQSGHNTVSWYQQALGQGPQFIFQYYREEENGRGNFPPRFSGLQFPNYSSELNVNALELDDSALYLCASSLGYEQYFGPGTRLTVT.

The chain recombines TRBV5-6 with TRBJ1-2; a possible D gene is TRBD1 (5 bases). The CDR3 length is 14 residues. Germline assignment: CDR1 SGHDT and CDR2 YYEEEE. V was shortened by 0 bases and J by 1 base, with 7 bases between the two germline ends. This CDR3 is CASSLGQINYGYTF. CDR3 bases: TGTGCCAGCAGCTTGGGACAGATTAACTATGGCTACACCTTC.

This clone was seen a handful of times. This rearrangement joins TRBV9 to TRBJ1-2; D perhaps matches TRBD1 (5 bases). This CDR3 has 13 residues. CDR1 is SGDLS and CDR2 is YYNGEE in the germline V gene. Trimming cost V 4 bases and J 5 bases, with 12 bases left between them. The CDR3 sequence is CASSSSGGYGYTF. DNA for the CDR3: TGTGCCAGCAGCTCCTCCGGGGGGTATGGCTACACCTTC. The full variable domain, in which reference TRBV9 and TRBJ1-2 provide the parts outside the CDR3, is DSGVTQTPKHLITATGQRVTLRCSPRSGDLSVYWYQQSLDQGLQFLIQYYNGEERAKGNILERFSAQQFPDLHSELNLSSLELGDSALYFCASSSSGGYGYTFGSGTRLTVV.

The V call is TRBV5-4, the J call TRBJ1-6; D gene uncertain. Germline CDR1 reads SGHNT; CDR2 reads YYREEE (reference sequence). The CDR3 runs to 15 residues. Trimming removed 3 bases at V and 10 bases at J, with 17 bases between. The CDR3 bases are TGTGCCAGCAGCTCCCCGGGGTCCGCCGGATCACCCCTCCACTTT. Its translation is CASSSPGSAGSPLHF. Full variable domain (outside the CDR3, taken from reference TRBV5-4 and TRBJ1-6): ETGVTQSPTHLIKTRGQQVTLRCSSQSGHNTVSWYQQALGQGPQFIFQYYREEENGRGNFPPRFSGLQFPNYSSELNVNALELDDSALYLCASSSPGSAGSPLHFGNGTRLTVT.

The chain employs TRBV5-1 and TRBJ1-6; no clear D. This CDR3 is built from 15 residues. Trimming left V 0 bases short and J 9 bases short, with 13 bases between. CDR1 is SGHRS and CDR2 is YFSETQ in the germline V gene. The CDR3 protein is CASSLGAGRSSPLHF. Written as DNA, the CDR3 is TGCGCCAGCAGCTTGGGAGCAGGTCGGAGTTCACCCCTCCACTTT.

Notes on this clone: Other DNA variants within this sample encode the same CDR3. V is TRBV5-4 and J is TRBJ2-7; 8 positions agree with TRBD1. Trimming removed 4 bases from V and 3 bases from J; junction bases left unmatched: 6. From germline, CDR1 is SGHNT and CDR2 YYREEE (reference sequence). This CDR3 is 14 amino acids long. CDR3 nucleotide sequence: TGTGCCAGCAGCCCCATCGGACAGGGCTACGAGCAGTACTTC. Its protein is CASSPIGQGYEQYF. The variable domain in full, with the rest retrieved from reference TRBV5-4 and TRBJ2-7, is ETGVTQSPTHLIKTRGQQVTLRCSSQSGHNTVSWYQQALGQGPQFIFQYYREEENGRGNFPPRFSGLQFPNYSSELNVNALELDDSALYLCASSPIGQGYEQYFGPGTRLTVT.